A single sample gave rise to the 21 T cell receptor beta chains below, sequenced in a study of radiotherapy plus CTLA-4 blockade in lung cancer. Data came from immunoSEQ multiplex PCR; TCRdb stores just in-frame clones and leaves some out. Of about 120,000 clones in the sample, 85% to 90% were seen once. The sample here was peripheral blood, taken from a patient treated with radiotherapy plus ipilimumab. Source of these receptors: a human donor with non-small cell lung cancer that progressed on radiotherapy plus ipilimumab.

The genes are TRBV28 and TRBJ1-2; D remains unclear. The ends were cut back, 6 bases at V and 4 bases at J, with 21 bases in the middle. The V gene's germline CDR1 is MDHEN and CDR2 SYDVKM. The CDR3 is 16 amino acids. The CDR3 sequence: CASSPPGTPRPYGYTF. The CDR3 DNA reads TGTGCCAGCAGCCCTCCCGGAACCCCCAGGCCCTATGGCTACACCTTC.

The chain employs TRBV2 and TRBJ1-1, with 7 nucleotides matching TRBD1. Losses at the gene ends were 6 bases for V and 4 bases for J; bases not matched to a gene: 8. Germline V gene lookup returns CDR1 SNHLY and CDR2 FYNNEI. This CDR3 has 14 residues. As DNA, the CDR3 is TGTGCCAGCAGACCGGGACAGCATCTCACTGAAGCTTTCTTT. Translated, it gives CASRPGQHLTEAFF.

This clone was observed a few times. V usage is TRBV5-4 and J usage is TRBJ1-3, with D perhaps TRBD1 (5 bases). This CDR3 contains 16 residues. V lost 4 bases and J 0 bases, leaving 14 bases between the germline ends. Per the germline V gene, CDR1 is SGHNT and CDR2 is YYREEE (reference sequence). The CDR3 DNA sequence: TGTGCCAGCAGCCCCCGGGACCCGTTCTCTGGAAACACCATATATTTT. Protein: CASSPRDPFSGNTIYF.

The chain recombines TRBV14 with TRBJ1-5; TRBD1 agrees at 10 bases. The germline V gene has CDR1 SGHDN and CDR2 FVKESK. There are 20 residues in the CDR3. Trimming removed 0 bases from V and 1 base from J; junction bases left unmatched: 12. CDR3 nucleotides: TGTGCCAGCAGCCAAGAGGCGAGACAGGGGGCCGGTACGAGCAATCAGCCCCAGCATTTT. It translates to CASSQEARQGAGTSNQPQHF.

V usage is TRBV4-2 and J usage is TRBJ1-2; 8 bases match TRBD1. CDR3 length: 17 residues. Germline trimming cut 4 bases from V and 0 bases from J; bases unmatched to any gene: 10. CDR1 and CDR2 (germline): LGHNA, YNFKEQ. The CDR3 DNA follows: TGTGCCAGCAGCCCGAAGGACAGGGCCACTTCTAACTATGGCTACACCTTC. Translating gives CASSPKDRATSNYGYTF.

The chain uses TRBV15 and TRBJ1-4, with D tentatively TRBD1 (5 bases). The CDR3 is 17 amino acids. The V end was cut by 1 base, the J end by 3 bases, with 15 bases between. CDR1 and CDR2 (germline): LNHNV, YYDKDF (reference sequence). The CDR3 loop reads CATSRGEGTLSNEKLFF. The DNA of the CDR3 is TGTGCCACCAGCAGAGGGGAGGGGACTCTCTCTAATGAAAAACTGTTTTTT.

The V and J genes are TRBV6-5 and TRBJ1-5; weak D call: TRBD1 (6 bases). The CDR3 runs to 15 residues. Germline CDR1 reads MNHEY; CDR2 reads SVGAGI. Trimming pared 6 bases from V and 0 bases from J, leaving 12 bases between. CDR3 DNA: TGTGCCAGCAGATCCGACAGGAGTAGCAATCAGCCCCAGCATTTT. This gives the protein CASRSDRSSNQPQHF.

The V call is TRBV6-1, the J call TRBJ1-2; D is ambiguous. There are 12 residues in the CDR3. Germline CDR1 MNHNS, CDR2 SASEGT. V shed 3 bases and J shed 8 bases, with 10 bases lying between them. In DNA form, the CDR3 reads TGTGCCAGCAGTGATTCCTGGGGAGGCTACACCTTC. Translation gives CASSDSWGGYTF.

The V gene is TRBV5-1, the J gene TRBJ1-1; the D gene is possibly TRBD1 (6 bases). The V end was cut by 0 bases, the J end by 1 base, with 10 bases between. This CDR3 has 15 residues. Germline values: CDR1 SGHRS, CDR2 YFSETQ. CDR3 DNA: TGCGCCAGCAGCTTGGGGGACACAAAGAACACTGAAGCTTTCTTT. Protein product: CASSLGDTKNTEAFF.

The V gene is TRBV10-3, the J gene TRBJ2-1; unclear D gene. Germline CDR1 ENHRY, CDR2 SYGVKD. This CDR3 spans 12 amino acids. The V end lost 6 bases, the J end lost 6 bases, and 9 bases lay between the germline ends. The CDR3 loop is CAISPDPNEQFF. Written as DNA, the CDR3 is TGTGCCATCAGCCCAGACCCCAATGAGCAGTTCTTC.

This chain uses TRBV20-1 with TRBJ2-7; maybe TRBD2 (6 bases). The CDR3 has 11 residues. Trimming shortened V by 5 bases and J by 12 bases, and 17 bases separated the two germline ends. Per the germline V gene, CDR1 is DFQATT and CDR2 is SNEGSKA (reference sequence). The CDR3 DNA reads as TGCAGTGCTGATAGACTAGATAGGATGTACTTC. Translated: CSADRLDRMYF.

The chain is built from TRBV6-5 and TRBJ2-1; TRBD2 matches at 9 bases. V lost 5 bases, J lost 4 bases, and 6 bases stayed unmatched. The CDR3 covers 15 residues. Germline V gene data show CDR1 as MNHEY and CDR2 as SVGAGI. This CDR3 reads CASSTTSGPYNEQFF. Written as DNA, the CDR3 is TGTGCCAGCAGTACTACTAGCGGGCCATACAATGAGCAGTTCTTC.

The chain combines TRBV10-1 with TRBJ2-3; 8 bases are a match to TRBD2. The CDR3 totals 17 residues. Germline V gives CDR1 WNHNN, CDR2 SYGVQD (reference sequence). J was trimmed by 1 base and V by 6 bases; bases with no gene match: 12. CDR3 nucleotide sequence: TGCGCCAGCAGCCCCGCCCGGGAGGGGACGGGCACAGATACGCAGTATTTT. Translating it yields CASSPAREGTGTDTQYF.

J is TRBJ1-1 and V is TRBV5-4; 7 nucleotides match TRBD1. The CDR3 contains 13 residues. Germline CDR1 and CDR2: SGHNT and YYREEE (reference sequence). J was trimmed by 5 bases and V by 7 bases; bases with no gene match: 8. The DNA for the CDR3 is TGTGCCAGCTCACTACAGGGGAAAACTGAAGCTTTCTTT. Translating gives CASSLQGKTEAFF.

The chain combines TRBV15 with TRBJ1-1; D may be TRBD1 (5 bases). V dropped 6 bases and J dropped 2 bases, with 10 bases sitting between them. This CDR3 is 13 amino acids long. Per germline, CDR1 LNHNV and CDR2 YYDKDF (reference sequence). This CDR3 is CATRRGANTEAFF. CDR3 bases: TGTGCCACCAGGCGAGGGGCCAACACTGAAGCTTTCTTT. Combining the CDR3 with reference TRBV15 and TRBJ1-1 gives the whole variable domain DAMVIQNPRYQVTQFGKPVTLSCSQTLNHNVMYWYQQKSSQAPKLLFHYYDKDFNNEADTPDNFQSRRPNTSFCFLDIRSPGLGDTAMYLCATRRGANTEAFFGQGTRLTVV.

The CDR3 is CASSYSLGSPYGYTF. Written as DNA, the CDR3 is TGTGCCAGCAGTTACTCCCTTGGGAGCCCCTATGGCTACACCTTC. V and J are TRBV6-5 and TRBJ1-2; D remains unclear. The CDR3 runs 15 residues. Germline values: CDR1 MNHEY, CDR2 SVGAGI. Trimming pared 0 bases from V and 4 bases from J, leaving 12 bases between.

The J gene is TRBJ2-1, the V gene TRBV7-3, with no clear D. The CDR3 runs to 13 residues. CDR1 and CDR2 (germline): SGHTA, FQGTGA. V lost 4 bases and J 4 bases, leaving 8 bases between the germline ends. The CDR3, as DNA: TGTGCCAGCAGCTCAACAGTTTACAATGAGCAGTTCTTC. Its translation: CASSSTVYNEQFF.

CDR3 sequence reads: CASSLVIGEKLFF. CDR3 DNA: TGCGCCAGCAGCTTGGTTATCGGTGAAAAACTGTTTTTT. The chain combines TRBV5-1 with TRBJ1-4; D unresolved. The CDR3 totals 13 residues. The V gene lost 0 bases and the J gene lost 7 bases, with 7 bases spanning the gap. CDR1 is SGHRS and CDR2 is YFSETQ in the germline V gene.

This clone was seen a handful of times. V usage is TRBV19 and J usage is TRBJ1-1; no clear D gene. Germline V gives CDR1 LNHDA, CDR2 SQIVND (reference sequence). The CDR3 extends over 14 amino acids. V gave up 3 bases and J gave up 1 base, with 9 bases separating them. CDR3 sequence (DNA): TGTGCCAGTAGTATCTTCGTGACGAACACTGAAGCTTTCTTT. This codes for CASSIFVTNTEAFF.

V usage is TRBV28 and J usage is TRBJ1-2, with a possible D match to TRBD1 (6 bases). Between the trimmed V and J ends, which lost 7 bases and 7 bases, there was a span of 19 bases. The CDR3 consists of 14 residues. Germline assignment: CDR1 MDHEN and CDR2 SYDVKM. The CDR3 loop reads CASKYQGQGRGYTF. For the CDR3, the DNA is TGTGCCAGCAAATATCAGGGGCAGGGTCGTGGCTACACCTTC.

CDR3 sequence (DNA): TGTGCCAGTACCCGACAGGGAAGCTCTGAAGCTTTCTTT. It yields the protein CASTRQGSSEAFF. The V call is TRBV19, the J call TRBJ1-1, with TRBD1 matching 7 bases. Germline V gene lookup returns CDR1 LNHDA and CDR2 SQIVND (reference sequence). The CDR3 sequence is 13 residues long. With 7 bases clipped from V and 6 bases from J, the junction kept 8 bases outside the gene matches.